Presented here are 12 T cell receptor beta chains from one specimen sequenced in a study of T cell repertoires in cytomegalovirus infection. TCRdb recomputed calls from the reads with MiXCR, one row per CDR3 protein. The table lists under 850,000 distinct CDR3 sequences, 35% to 40% of them singletons. Specimen: PBMCs. The source is a human donor in good health (CMV status not recorded). Some clones in this sample may be carry-over from other donors' samples.

This clonotype appeared a few times. The CDR3 loop is CASSQGGSPNQPQHF. Written as DNA, the CDR3 is TGTGCCAGCAGCCAAGGGGGGTCCCCCAATCAGCCCCAGCATTTT. This chain links TRBV3-1 with TRBJ1-5; D might be TRBD1 (5 bases). The V gene's germline CDR1 is LGHDT and CDR2 YNNKEL (reference sequence). V lost 1 base and J 3 bases, leaving 10 bases between the germline ends. The CDR3 has 15 amino acids.

This clonotype was observed many times. CDR3 loop: CASQSAGQGSHEQYF. In DNA form, the CDR3 reads TGTGCCAGCCAAAGCGCGGGACAGGGATCACACGAGCAGTACTTC. The rearrangement joins TRBV27 to TRBJ2-7, with 9 bases that match TRBD1. This CDR3 contains 15 residues. Trimming cost V 8 bases and J 5 bases; bases outside gene matches: 13. Germline-derived CDR1 and CDR2 are MNHEY and SMNVEV (reference sequence).

This clonotype appeared many times. The V and J genes are TRBV28 and TRBJ2-5; D is possibly TRBD1 or TRBD2 (5 bases each). This CDR3 contains 12 residues. The germline V gene has CDR1 MDHEN and CDR2 SYDVKM. CDR3: CASEDTQETQYF. The CDR3 DNA sequence: TGTGCGTCGGAGGACACCCAAGAGACCCAGTACTTC.

J is TRBJ2-5 and V is TRBV15; D remains ambiguous. The CDR3 length is 13 residues. V was shortened by 5 bases and J by 4 bases, with 11 bases between the two germline ends. CDR1 LNHNV and CDR2 YYDKDF come from the germline V gene (reference sequence). The CDR3 bases are TGTGCCACCAGCCAAGCGCCACCAGAGACCCAGTACTTC. The encoded protein is CATSQAPPETQYF.

As to this clonotype: With a much larger clone just one base away, this may be a read error. Because the CDR3 is missing its conserved closing phenylalanine or tryptophan, this is likely a read error. The chain employs TRBV7-2 and TRBJ2-5, with D possibly matching TRBD2 (6 bases). V lost 5 bases, J lost 5 bases, and 15 bases lay in between. The CDR3 runs to 14 residues. Germline lookup yields CDR1 SGHTA and CDR2 FQGNSA. CDR3 in amino acids: CASSKGAGRETQYC. CDR3 sequence (DNA): TGTGCCAGCAGCAAAGGGGCGGGGAGGGAGACCCAGTACTGC.

At least ten counts were recorded for this clonotype. The chain employs TRBV14 and TRBJ2-6; D unclear. The germline V gene has CDR1 SGHDN and CDR2 FVKESK. Trimming shortened V by 4 bases and J by 0 bases, and 16 bases separated the two germline ends. CDR3 length equals 18 residues. CDR3 nucleotide sequence: TGTGCCAGCAGCCCCTCGCTTGGACGGGCCTCTGGGGCCAACGTCCTGACTTTC. Translation gives CASSPSLGRASGANVLTF.

The chain's CDR3 is CASSPTRGLENQPQHF. Written as DNA, the CDR3 is TGTGCCAGCTCACCAACCAGGGGGCTGGAGAATCAGCCCCAGCATTTT. The chain links TRBV18 to TRBJ1-5, with TRBD1 identical over 8 bases. CDR3 length: 16 residues. In germline, CDR1 is KGHSH, CDR2 LQKENI. With V trimmed by 2 bases and J by 4 bases, 7 bases remained unmatched.

The rearrangement joins TRBV5-4 to TRBJ2-5; 8 bases map to TRBD2. CDR1 SGHNT and CDR2 YYREEE come from the germline V gene (reference sequence). Unmatched junction bases numbered 6, after V lost 4 bases and J lost 1 base. The CDR3 extends over 15 amino acids. The CDR3 loop reads CASSRRLAFQETQYF. DNA of the CDR3: TGTGCCAGCAGCAGACGACTAGCGTTCCAAGAGACCCAGTACTTC. The whole variable domain, remainder taken from reference TRBV5-4 and TRBJ2-5, is ETGVTQSPTHLIKTRGQQVTLRCSSQSGHNTVSWYQQALGQGPQFIFQYYREEENGRGNFPPRFSGLQFPNYSSELNVNALELDDSALYLCASSRRLAFQETQYFGPGTRLLVL.

This rearrangement joins TRBV24-1 to TRBJ1-6, with D uncertain. CDR1 and CDR2 from the germline V gene are KGHDR and SFDVKD. Trimming removed 4 bases from V and 9 bases from J, with 9 bases in between. CDR3 length: 13 amino acids. CDR3 protein: CATSDNIGSPLHF. The CDR3 nucleotides are TGTGCCACCAGTGACAACATCGGTTCACCCCTCCACTTT.

The chain couples TRBV19 to TRBJ1-4; D is unresolved. The CDR3 extends over 15 amino acids. The V end lost 4 bases, the J end lost 8 bases, and 17 bases lay between the germline ends. Germline V gene data show CDR1 as LNHDA and CDR2 as SQIVND (reference sequence). Here the CDR3 DNA reads TGTGCCAGTAGTACACGGGTCTCCCAGGAAGAAAAACTGTTTTTT. As protein: CASSTRVSQEEKLFF.

The gene calls are TRBV28 and TRBJ2-1; D is possibly TRBD2 (5 bases). The CDR3 runs 15 residues. Germline CDR1 MDHEN, CDR2 SYDVKM. CDR3 region: CYSSLYGVNDNEQFF. In nucleotides, the CDR3 is TGTTACAGCAGTTTATACGGGGTTAATGACAATGAGCAGTTCTTC.

The rearrangement joins TRBV10-3 to TRBJ2-3; 11 positions agree with TRBD2. CDR1 is ENHRY, CDR2 SYGVKD, per germline. V dropped 5 bases and J dropped 0; count of bases not matched to a gene: 4. The CDR3 runs to 16 residues. The CDR3, as DNA: TGTGCCATCAGTAAACTAGCGGGGGCGAGCACAGATACGCAGTATTTT. It codes for CAISKLAGASTDTQYF.